What follows are 4 T cell receptor beta chains derived from one specimen sequenced in a study of cytomegalovirus exposure and HLA in healthy donors. The PCR made use of 60 Vbeta and 13 Jbeta primers. Assay used: immunoSEQ multiplex PCR; TCRdb lists only in-frame clones, some missing. The table includes about 140,000 clones, roughly 80% detected once. Material: PBMCs. The source is a man between 40 and 49 years old in good health and CMV-seropositive.

The count of this clone is one. The V and J genes are TRBV21-1 and TRBJ2-7; the table's D call, TRBD2, has no DNA check behind it. TRBV21-1 is designated a pseudogene. The CDR3 totals 16 residues. For the CDR3, the DNA is TGTGCCAGCAGCACAAGGACTCCTTCAGTTCTCTACGAGCAGTACTTC. This codes for CASSTRTPSVLYEQYF.

The chain has TRBV7-9 and TRBJ1-2; the D gene is possibly TRBD1 (5 bases). V lost 7 bases and J 2 bases, leaving 29 bases between the germline ends. The CDR3 runs to 19 residues. CDR1 SEHNR and CDR2 FQNEAQ come from the germline V gene (reference sequence). The CDR3 nucleotides read TGTGCCAGCACCCAATTCCCACTACTTTTCCGACAGTCAAACTATGGCTACACCTTC. It translates to CASTQFPLLFRQSNYGYTF.

The rearrangement links TRBV18 to TRBJ2-3; D is unresolved. Trimming removed 2 bases at V and 5 bases at J, with 5 bases between. CDR1 is KGHSH and CDR2 is LQKENI in the germline V gene. The CDR3 contains 12 residues. In nucleotides, the CDR3 is TGTGCCAGCTCACCAGCAGGAGATACGCAGTATTTT. This gives the protein CASSPAGDTQYF.

The chain combines TRBV6-5 with TRBJ2-5; 7 bases align to TRBD1. Matching the DNA end better, TRBJ2-7 makes the J call doubtful. Per germline, CDR1 MNHEY and CDR2 SVGAGI. This CDR3 region has 15 residues. CDR3 nucleotides: TGTGCCAGCGTAGCGACAGGGAAGAGCTCCTACGAGCAGTACTTC. It specifies CASVATGKSSYEQYF.